This record covers a single T cell receptor (beta chain). The PCR made use of 60 Vbeta and 13 Jbeta primers. The data were produced by immunoSEQ multiplex PCR, yet TCRdb's version contains in-frame clones alone and is incomplete. The profile covers about 130,000 clones, with roughly 82% appearing a single time and 9.5% to 15% taken by the ten largest. The sample belongs to a study of cytomegalovirus exposure and HLA in healthy donors. V shed 0 bases and J shed 2 bases, with 13 bases lying between them. CDR3 size: 15 residues. Germline V CDR1 and CDR2: GTSNPN, SVGIG (reference sequence). This chain uses TRBV30 with TRBJ1-2; tentatively, D is TRBD1 (5 bases). The TCR originated in a woman aged 40 to 50 in good health and CMV-seropositive. The specimen was PBMCs. CDR3 residues: CAWSVRREGNYGYTF. In nucleotides, the CDR3 is TGTGCCTGGAGTGTACGGAGGGAGGGGAACTATGGCTACACCTTC.